This T cell receptor beta chain was recorded in a study of blood T cell repertoires in COVID-19 (dated by TCRdb to the early 2020s). Regarding the study in general: Samples from collaborators originated in the United States, Italy and Spain and spanned both the acute and convalescent phases of COVID-19. The material from the prospective study consisted of cDNA or gDNA derived from T cells, B-cell-depleted T cells, or PBMCs. Deeply sampled blood TCRbeta repertoires from subjects exposed to, actively infected with, or recovered from COVID-19 were included in the dataset. The repertoires were made available in a free public database intended to serve as a resource for research on the immune response to SARS-CoV-2. The samples were drawn from two sources: the first 160 participants of the ongoing ImmuneRACE study, and over 1,000 subjects contributed by 6 global collaborators. Nearly every sample came with metadata listing a de-identified subject ID, COVID-19 status, age in years and sex. HLA class I and class II types, where available, came from metadata supplied by the sample provider rather than from assay-based typing.

As regards this clone: Its antigen specificity is not known. Base-call qualities are not available, and no considerably larger clone is one nucleotide away.

Results and caveats for the whole study, not just this receptor: The quantity of clinical and demographic metadata differed by source and by participant and was supplied without curation.

TCRbeta CDR3 regions were amplified from genomic DNA by means of the immunoSEQ Assay, a bias-controlled multiplex PCR. The source study handled its data this way. The number of nucleated cells in each sample was estimated by amplification of reference gene primers within the assay. To quantify the absolute abundance of each unique TCRbeta CDR3 rearrangement, sequence reads were collapsed and filtered. For each sample, productive Simpson clonality was calculated as the square root of Simpson's diversity index over productive rearrangements. Drawn from immuneACCESS, this table holds only the in-frame rearrangements with V and J called that TCRdb kept. Clones are partly lost; checked studies trace under half to an unresolved V gene and leave the rest unexplained. V and J calls and clone size come straight from that table; D and trimming were deduced from the DNA. The sample includes over 250,000 clones, with 80% to 90% observed a single time. The ten largest clones add up to 8% to 10% of the sample.

In the prospective study, participants were roughly 18 to 100 years old, resided in 25 or so geographic areas of the United States, and were enrolled through a virtual design. Cohort assignment in the prospective study relied on participant-reported clinical history from a screening survey and a study questionnaire. For ImmuneRACE Cohort 3, a participant was defined as recovered based on two consecutive negative NP/OP PCR tests, clearance by a healthcare professional, or resolution of symptoms. In the prospective study, whole blood, serum and a nasopharyngeal or oropharyngeal swab were collected from each participant by mobile phlebotomists. Participants in the prospective study had the option to provide additional blood draws and questionnaires over an approximately 2-month period. Before DNA extraction, prospective study blood samples were shipped either frozen or at room temperature. Ends trimmed: V by 4 bases, J by 0 bases; bases unmatched to a gene: 6. The CDR3 starts with the cysteine, ends with the phenylalanine, and has 16 residues. Just CDR3 DNA is preserved here, 48 bases in frame from base 1. CDR1 and CDR2, looked up from the germline V gene (reference sequence), are LGHDT and YNNKEL.

The V gene is TRBV3-1 (or the pseudogene TRBV3-2) and the J gene is TRBJ1-3; 7 bases in the middle match TRBD1. The origin of this receptor is a man aged 40-55 years who had recovered from COVID-19. Sequencing used PBMCs or T cells enriched from blood (not recorded which). The bases are TGTGCCAGCAGCCCGCGACAGGGCCGCTCTGGAAACACCATATATTTT. Translated, it gives CASSPRQGRSGNTIYF.